Listed here are 9 T cell receptor beta chains from one sample, sequenced in a study of T-cell memory formation after mild COVID-19. MiXCR, applied by TCRdb to the 5' RACE reads, yields one record per CDR3 protein. The sample shows roughly 250,000 distinct CDR3 sequences, around 15% of them seen only once. The specimen was PBMCs or a T cell subset sorted from them (not recorded which). These receptors were taken from a man aged 18 to 29 who had mild COVID-19 (a few samples of this study predate the infection). Cell type and time point are not known.

This clonotype was observed at least ten times. The CDR3 DNA follows: TGTGCCAGCAGCATAGAGACAGGGGTTGGTGAAAAACTGTTTTTT. Amino acids: CASSIETGVGEKLFF. The rearrangement uses TRBV7-2 and TRBJ1-4, with 8 bases matching TRBD1. J lost 7 bases, V lost 5 bases, and 9 bases had no gene match. Germline V CDR1 and CDR2: SGHTA, FQGNSA. The CDR3 length is 15 residues.

There are a few counts of this clonotype. DNA of the CDR3: TGCAGTGCCGCAACTAGCGGGGGCTCCTCGGGCCAGTACTTC. It specifies CSAATSGGSSGQYF. The rearrangement uses TRBV20-1 and TRBJ2-5; 11 bases map to TRBD2. CDR1 is DFQATT, CDR2 SNEGSKA, per germline (reference sequence). J was trimmed by 10 bases and V by 6 bases; bases with no gene match: 13. This CDR3 is 14 amino acids long.

The chain joins TRBV7-2 to TRBJ1-2; possible D gene TRBD1, 5 bases. V lost 5 bases, J lost 0 bases, and 13 bases lay in between. There are 15 residues in the CDR3. Per germline, CDR1 SGHTA and CDR2 FQGNSA. The CDR3 loop reads CASSGGTVSNYGYTF. CDR3 nucleotides: TGTGCCAGCAGCGGAGGGACGGTTTCTAACTATGGCTACACCTTC.

The chain uses TRBV3-1 and TRBJ1-2; the match to TRBD1 covers 7 bases. This CDR3 spans 14 amino acids. Trimming took 4 bases from V and 2 from J; bases not matched to a gene: 4. Germline V lookup: CDR1 LGHDT, CDR2 YNNKEL (reference sequence). The CDR3 is CASSPDRANYGYTF. Here the CDR3 DNA reads TGTGCCAGCAGCCCAGACAGGGCCAACTATGGCTACACCTTC.

J is TRBJ1-2 and V is TRBV7-9, with a possible D match to TRBD1 (5 bases). The CDR3 is 15 residues long. Trimming removed 3 bases at V and 7 bases at J, with 18 bases between. The germline V gene encodes CDR1 SEHNR and CDR2 FQNEAQ (reference sequence). The CDR3 nucleotides read TGTGCCAGCAGCTTCGACGGGACTCTCCGGGGTGGCTACACCTTC. Translation gives CASSFDGTLRGGYTF.

The chain recombines TRBV20-1 with TRBJ2-7, with D perhaps TRBD1 (5 bases). Trimming took 4 bases from V and 5 from J, leaving 9 bases between them. This CDR3 spans 11 amino acids. CDR1 and CDR2 from the germline V gene are DFQATT and SNEGSKA (reference sequence). CDR3 nucleotides: TGCAGTGCTACAGGGTACGACGAGCAGTACTTC. This encodes CSATGYDEQYF.

This clonotype was observed a few times. The rearrangement links TRBV4-1 to TRBJ2-4; D is possibly TRBD1 or TRBD2 (5 bases each). The CDR3 is made up of 15 amino acids. The germline V gene encodes CDR1 MGHRA and CDR2 YSYEKL. V lost 4 bases and J 0 bases, leaving 10 bases between the germline ends. DNA for the CDR3: TGCGCCAGCAGCCCCCTGGGGGTAGCCAAAAACATTCAGTACTTC. It is translated as CASSPLGVAKNIQYF.

The chain has TRBV20-1 and TRBJ1-1; D is possibly TRBD1 (6 bases). Between the trimmed V and J ends, which lost 1 base and 4 bases, there was a span of 13 bases. The CDR3 sequence is 14 residues long. In germline, CDR1 is DFQATT, CDR2 SNEGSKA (reference sequence). The CDR3 coding sequence is TGCAGTGCTAGAGCCGGACAGAGGCCCACTGAAGCTTTCTTT. This encodes CSARAGQRPTEAFF.

The V gene is TRBV5-1, the J gene TRBJ1-1; 9 nucleotides match TRBD1. In germline, CDR1 is SGHRS, CDR2 YFSETQ. The CDR3 has 16 residues. After removal of 1 base from V and 4 bases from J, the junction contained 8 bases not matched to a gene. This chain's CDR3 is CASSLTGGGVGTEAFF. CDR3 DNA sequence: TGCGCCAGCAGCTTGACAGGGGGCGGGGTGGGCACTGAAGCTTTCTTT. The full variable domain, with the rest looked up from reference TRBV5-1 and TRBJ1-1, is KAGVTQTPRYLIKTRGQQVTLSCSPISGHRSVSWYQQTPGQGLQFLFEYFSETQRNKGNFPGRFSGRQFSNSRSEMNVSTLELGDSALYLCASSLTGGGVGTEAFFGQGTRLTVV.